Described below is a single T cell receptor beta chain sequence and its context. The data were produced by immunoSEQ multiplex PCR, yet TCRdb's version contains in-frame clones alone and is incomplete. The table records over 45,000 clones, about 90% of them present only once. The data stem from a study of T cell changes during pregnancy in multiple sclerosis. Trimming cost V 5 bases and J 2 bases, with 13 bases left between them. The CDR3 consists of 14 residues. CDR1 and CDR2 (germline): SGHVS, FNYEAQ. This clonotype was sampled from a female donor with multiple sclerosis, enrolled in a pregnancy study. This specimen was CD4+ T cells from peripheral blood mononuclear cells, taken in the second trimester of pregnancy. The chain combines TRBV7-6 with TRBJ2-7; maybe TRBD1 (5 bases). The CDR3 nucleotides read TGTGCCAGCAGCCCCAGGGTCATGGCCTACGAGCAGTACTTC. Amino acid sequence: CASSPRVMAYEQYF. Combining the CDR3 with reference TRBV7-6 and TRBJ2-7 gives the whole variable domain GAGVSQSPRYKVTKRGQDVALRCDPISGHVSLYWYRQALGQGPEFLTYFNYEAQQDKSGLPNDRFSAERPEGSISTLTIQRTEQRDSAMYRCASSPRVMAYEQYFGPGTRLTVT.